This passage covers 24 T cell receptor beta chains from one sample sequenced in a study of blood T cell repertoires in COVID-19. Repertoires were generated with immunoSEQ multiplex PCR, while TCRdb's copy carries only in-frame clones and drops some. The profile covers some 170,000 clones, with roughly 87% appearing a single time and 1.6% taken by the ten largest. Sequencing was performed on peripheral blood. The source of these receptors is a woman between 50 and 59 years old with acute or convalescent COVID-19.

The V gene is TRBV19, the J gene TRBJ1-4; D remains unclear. CDR3 length: 14 amino acids. With 6 bases removed from V and 8 bases from J, the gap between germline ends came to 16 bases. Germline V CDR1 and CDR2: LNHDA, SQIVND (reference sequence). The CDR3 DNA sequence: TGTGCCAGTAGGGCCTGGGAGGGAAGCGAAAAACTGTTTTTT. It codes for CASRAWEGSEKLFF.

The chain combines TRBV7-2 with TRBJ2-1; TRBD2 aligns across 7 bases. The CDR3 runs 15 residues. The junction had 9 bases not matched to a gene; V was cut back by 4 bases and J by 6 bases. Per the germline V gene, CDR1 is SGHTA and CDR2 is FQGNSA. CDR3 bases: TGTGCCAGCAGCTACGTGACTAGCCTCCCCAATGAGCAGTTCTTC. Translating gives CASSYVTSLPNEQFF.

The CDR3 DNA follows: TGTGCCAGCAGCTTGGACGGGACACAGTACAATGAGCAGTTCTTC. This encodes CASSLDGTQYNEQFF. The chain joins TRBV5-8 to TRBJ2-1; tentatively, D is TRBD1 (6 bases). CDR1 and CDR2 (germline): SGHTS, YDEGEE. Trimming took 0 bases from V and 4 from J, leaving 11 bases between them. This CDR3 has 15 amino acids.

V and J are TRBV4-1 and TRBJ2-5; 8 nucleotides line up with TRBD1. Germline-derived CDR1 and CDR2 are MGHRA and YSYEKL. V lost 6 bases and J lost 4; bases outside the gene matches: 7. The CDR3 runs 14 residues. The CDR3 DNA sequence: TGCGCCAGCAGGGCCGGGACAGGTCGAGAGACCCAGTACTTC. This encodes CASRAGTGRETQYF.

This chain uses TRBV9 with TRBJ2-1; 7 bases map to TRBD1. From germline, CDR1 is SGDLS and CDR2 YYNGEE. The CDR3 has 13 amino acids. The J segment lost 5 bases and the V segment lost 4 bases, leaving 3 bases of the junction unmatched. The CDR3 DNA reads TGTGCCAGCAGCTCGGGACAGAACAATGAGCAGTTCTTC. Its translation is CASSSGQNNEQFF.

V and J are TRBV28 and TRBJ1-2; 10 bases are shared with TRBD1. CDR1 is MDHEN and CDR2 is SYDVKM in the germline V gene. The trim removed 6 bases at V and 7 bases at J, leaving 8 bases unmatched. This CDR3 is 14 amino acids long. Here the CDR3 DNA reads TGTGCCAGCAGCCAGAGGACAGGGGGTAGTGGCTACACCTTC. It specifies CASSQRTGGSGYTF.

The chain couples TRBV7-6 to TRBJ2-3; 9 positions agree with TRBD2. V was clipped by 1 base and J by 6 bases; unmatched bases: 5. The CDR3 is made up of 15 amino acids. The germline gives CDR1 SGHVS, CDR2 FNYEAQ. CDR3 nucleotides: TGTGCCAGCAGCTTAGTCGGCGGGGGGGCGGATACGCAGTATTTT. Translated: CASSLVGGGADTQYF.

The J gene is TRBJ1-1, the V gene TRBV3-1 (or the pseudogene TRBV3-2); 8 nucleotides match TRBD1. Losses at the gene ends were 3 bases for V and 6 bases for J; bases not matched to a gene: 3. The length of the CDR3 is 13 residues. CDR1 is LGHDT and CDR2 is YNNKEL in the germline V gene (reference sequence). CDR3: CASSQTGVPEAFF. The CDR3 DNA reads TGTGCCAGCAGCCAGACAGGGGTACCTGAAGCTTTCTTT.

V usage is TRBV7-2 and J usage is TRBJ2-1; D call uncertain. The CDR3 covers 15 residues. Germline V lookup: CDR1 SGHTA, CDR2 FQGNSA. V was trimmed by 7 bases and J by 5 bases, leaving 18 bases between them. Here the CDR3 DNA reads TGTGCCAGCATCCTAGTTGGTGGGTCCGACAATGAGCAGTTCTTC. Protein sequence: CASILVGGSDNEQFF.

The chain links TRBV19 to TRBJ2-1, with 7 bases that match TRBD1. This CDR3 contains 14 residues. Germline V gene sequence: CDR1 LNHDA, CDR2 SQIVND (reference sequence). Germline trimming cut 3 bases from V and 10 bases from J; bases unmatched to any gene: 9. CDR3 sequence reads: CASSIPRRGQEQFF. The CDR3, as DNA: TGTGCCAGTAGTATCCCTCGACGGGGACAGGAGCAGTTCTTC. Variable domain in full (rest from reference TRBV19 and TRBJ2-1): DGGITQSPKYLFRKEGQNVTLSCEQNLNHDAMYWYRQDPGQGLRLIYYSQIVNDFQKGDIAEGYSVSREKKESFPLTVTSAQKNPTAFYLCASSIPRRGQEQFFGPGTRLTVL.

The V and J genes are TRBV30 and TRBJ2-1; D uncertain. This CDR3 has 14 amino acids. Trimming took 2 bases from V and 0 from J, leaving 8 bases between them. Germline loops: CDR1 GTSNPN, CDR2 SVGIG (reference sequence). Here the CDR3 DNA reads TGTGCCTGGAGTAGCGAACTCTCCTACAATGAGCAGTTCTTC. It codes for CAWSSELSYNEQFF.

CDR3: CASSSGIAYEQYF. DNA for the CDR3: TGTGCCAGCAGCTCCGGGATCGCCTACGAGCAGTACTTC. The chain employs TRBV5-4 and TRBJ2-7; D perhaps matches TRBD2 (5 bases). V lost 3 bases and J lost 2, with 9 bases in between. Germline V gene lookup returns CDR1 SGHNT and CDR2 YYREEE (reference sequence). The CDR3 spans 13 residues.

This chain uses TRBV2 with TRBJ1-5; 8 bases align to TRBD1. Germline assignment: CDR1 SNHLY and CDR2 FYNNEI. There are 15 residues in the CDR3. V gave up 6 bases and J gave up 6 bases; unmatched junction bases: 10. The CDR3 loop reads CASSPGQAISQPQHF. CDR3 nucleotides: TGTGCCAGCAGCCCGGGACAGGCAATTAGTCAGCCCCAGCATTTT.

The chain joins TRBV27 to TRBJ1-2; 11 positions match TRBD1. The V gene end was trimmed by 0 bases and the J gene end by 3 bases; junction bases not matched to a gene: 3. Germline V gene lookup returns CDR1 MNHEY and CDR2 SMNVEV (reference sequence). The CDR3 runs to 16 residues. The CDR3 reads CASSLSRTGGDYGYTF. DNA for the CDR3: TGTGCCAGCAGTTTATCGCGGACAGGGGGCGACTATGGCTACACCTTC.

The chain recombines TRBV18 with TRBJ2-3; 9 bases align to TRBD2. The germline CDR1 and CDR2 sequences are KGHSH and LQKENI. V lost 6 bases and J lost 3; bases outside the gene matches: 4. The CDR3 loop spans 14 amino acids. Here the CDR3 DNA reads TGTGCCAGCTCTCAAGCGGGAGGTACAGATACGCAGTATTTT. It encodes CASSQAGGTDTQYF.

This chain uses TRBV6-4 with TRBJ1-6; D might be TRBD1 (6 bases). Looked up from germline, CDR1 is MRHNA and CDR2 is SNTAGT. V lost 6 bases and J 13 bases, leaving 19 bases between the germline ends. The CDR3 totals 14 residues. The CDR3 DNA sequence: TGTGCCAGCAGGCCCCGGGACAAATCTTTGCCCCTCCACTTT. It codes for CASRPRDKSLPLHF.

In its sample, this clone was seen once. The J gene is TRBJ2-1, the V gene TRBV11-3; 14 bases are a match to TRBD2. The V and J ends lost 5 bases and 0 bases, in that order; junction bases with no gene match: 12. CDR3 length: 20 amino acids. Per germline, CDR1 SGHNT and CDR2 YENEEA. The CDR3 sequence: CASSGRGTSGGESSYNEQFF. The CDR3 bases are TGTGCCAGCAGCGGACGAGGGACTAGCGGGGGCGAAAGCTCCTACAATGAGCAGTTCTTC.

The V and J genes are TRBV5-1 and TRBJ1-4, with D hard to call. CDR3 size: 15 residues. In germline, CDR1 is SGHRS, CDR2 YFSETQ. The V end lost 1 base, the J end lost 8 bases, and 15 bases lay between the germline ends. CDR3 in amino acids: CASSLRRATEEKLFF. CDR3 nucleotide sequence: TGCGCCAGCAGCTTGAGGAGAGCTACGGAGGAAAAACTGTTTTTT.

This sequence joins TRBV19 and TRBJ1-5, with 7 bases aligning to TRBD1. V trimming: 1 base; J trimming: 5 bases; junction bases outside the gene matches: 5. Germline assignment: CDR1 LNHDA and CDR2 SQIVND (reference sequence). The CDR3 extends over 15 amino acids. The CDR3 DNA reads as TGTGCCAGTAGTATAGGGGGACAGCCGCATCAGCCCCAGCATTTT. Translating gives CASSIGGQPHQPQHF.

The V gene is TRBV30, the J gene TRBJ2-2; D ambiguous. CDR3 length equals 14 residues. Trimming left V 2 bases short and J 1 base short, with 8 bases between. The germline gives CDR1 GTSNPN, CDR2 SVGIG (reference sequence). The CDR3 loop is CAWSIGGNTGELFF. CDR3 DNA: TGTGCCTGGAGTATAGGCGGGAACACCGGGGAGCTGTTTTTT.

This rearrangement joins TRBV19 to TRBJ2-1, with D maybe TRBD2 (6 bases). The V end lost 1 base, the J end lost 9 bases, and 10 bases lay between the germline ends. Germline-derived CDR1 and CDR2 are LNHDA and SQIVND (reference sequence). The CDR3 sequence is 13 residues long. CDR3 protein: CASSIGVSGEQFF. DNA of the CDR3: TGTGCCAGTAGTATAGGGGTTAGCGGTGAGCAGTTCTTC.

The sample holds one count of this clone. The chain carries TRBV7-9 and TRBJ1-2; 8 bases line up with TRBD1. The CDR3 has 12 amino acids. Germline loops: CDR1 SEHNR, CDR2 FQNEAQ (reference sequence). V lost 11 bases and J lost 4; bases outside the gene matches: 6. CDR3 DNA sequence: TGTGCCGCCGGACAGGGAAGCTATGGCTACACCTTC. This gives the protein CAAGQGSYGYTF.

This clone has more than one count but fewer than ten. V and J are TRBV10-2 and TRBJ1-5; the D is unclear. Germline V gene data show CDR1 as WSHSY and CDR2 as SAAADI. The CDR3 runs 12 residues. The V and J ends lost 6 bases and 5 bases respectively, with 8 bases between them. The chain's CDR3 is CASSFQDQPQHF. In DNA form, the CDR3 reads TGCGCCAGCAGCTTCCAGGATCAGCCCCAGCATTTT.

V is TRBV18 and J is TRBJ2-5; TRBD1 aligns across 7 bases. CDR3 length: 15 residues. The germline V gene has CDR1 KGHSH and CDR2 LQKENI. The J segment lost 1 base and the V segment lost 6 bases, leaving 8 bases of the junction unmatched. CDR3 protein: CASSLGQASQETQYF. CDR3 bases: TGTGCCAGCTCCCTCGGACAGGCGTCCCAAGAGACCCAGTACTTC.